One and the same sample provided the 18 T cell receptor beta chains below, sequenced in a study of T cells in Graves' hyperthyroidism and ophthalmopathy. RNA transcripts yielded amplified TCR beta CDR3 regions. A set of HTBI primers served as the primers for a first-round RT-PCR of the TCR CDR3. Using its own MiXCR run on the multiplex PCR reads, TCRdb lists one record per CDR3 protein. The sample carries roughly 290,000 distinct CDR3 sequences, about an eighth recorded once. Sequencing was done on a sample of blood. These receptors were taken from a woman between 25 and 40 years old with Graves' hyperthyroidism that later progressed to Graves' ophthalmopathy.

This clonotype appeared a few times. This chain uses TRBV5-1 with TRBJ1-1; 11 bases match TRBD1. The J segment lost 1 base and the V segment lost 4 bases, leaving 3 bases of the junction unmatched. Germline V gene lookup returns CDR1 SGHRS and CDR2 YFSETQ. There are 15 residues in the CDR3. The CDR3 loop reads CASSVGQGANTEAFF. DNA for the CDR3: TGCGCCAGCAGCGTTGGACAGGGGGCGAACACTGAAGCTTTCTTT.

The rearrangement uses TRBV6-1 and TRBJ2-1; perhaps TRBD2 as D (6 bases). The CDR3 runs to 14 residues. The V gene lost 6 bases and the J gene lost 6 bases, with 15 bases spanning the gap. The germline V gene has CDR1 MNHNS and CDR2 SASEGT. DNA for the CDR3: TGTGCCAGCAGCCGGGGGAGTGGGAGCAATGAGCAGTTCTTC. Residues: CASSRGSGSNEQFF.

This clonotype was found many times. The chain employs TRBV29-1 and TRBJ2-5; D remains unclear. This CDR3 is built from 14 residues. Germline V lookup: CDR1 SQVTM, CDR2 ANQGSEA. Between the trimmed V and J ends, which lost 7 bases and 2 bases, there was a span of 17 bases. The CDR3 nucleotides read TGCAGCGCATACTCAGTCCCTATACAAGAGACCCAGTACTTC. Translation gives CSAYSVPIQETQYF.

Many counts were recorded for this clonotype. V gene TRBV4-3 combines with J gene TRBJ2-1; D might be TRBD2 (6 bases). The CDR3 runs 17 residues. Germline V gene lookup returns CDR1 LGHNA and CDR2 YSLEER. The V and J ends lost 0 bases and 2 bases respectively, with 14 bases between them. The CDR3, as DNA: TGCGCCAGCAGCCAAGAAATGGAGGGACGGCCCTACAATGAGCAGTTCTTC. Translating gives CASSQEMEGRPYNEQFF.

This clonotype was recorded a few times. This chain joins TRBV10-1 and TRBJ2-1; 9 bases fit TRBD1. J gave up 9 bases and V 7 bases, and 7 bases lay outside the gene matches. The CDR3 spans 13 residues. Germline lookup yields CDR1 WNHNN and CDR2 SYGVQD (reference sequence). The CDR3 reads CASTKGQGGEQFF. The CDR3 nucleotides are TGCGCCAGCACCAAGGGACAGGGAGGTGAGCAGTTCTTC.

This clonotype has at least ten counts. The V and J genes are TRBV12-3 or TRBV12-4 and TRBJ2-1; either TRBD1 or TRBD2 may supply D (5 bases each). This CDR3 contains 15 residues. The V and J ends lost 3 bases and 6 bases respectively, with 15 bases between them. The CDR3 DNA is TGTGCCAGCAGTTTCGGGCAGGGCGGAGGCAATGAGCAGTTCTTC. Translation gives CASSFGQGGGNEQFF.

This clonotype was seen more than once but under ten times. This chain joins TRBV6-1 and TRBJ2-7; 12 nucleotides align to TRBD2. The V segment lost 2 bases and the J segment 0 bases; nucleotides outside the gene matches: 5. The CDR3 is made up of 17 amino acids. In germline, CDR1 is MNHNS, CDR2 SASEGT. The CDR3 DNA follows: TGTGCCAGCAGTGAACCGGGACTAGCGGGTCGCTCCTACGAGCAGTACTTC. Translated, it gives CASSEPGLAGRSYEQYF.

This clonotype was observed many times. The V gene is TRBV5-6, the J gene TRBJ2-7; 8 bases are a match to TRBD1. The CDR3 contains 16 residues. V was clipped by 1 base and J by 1 base; unmatched bases: 7. Germline lookup yields CDR1 SGHDT and CDR2 YYEEEE. The CDR3 protein is CASSLLAGGLSYEQYF. CDR3 nucleotides: TGTGCCAGCAGCTTGCTTGCAGGGGGCTTATCCTACGAGCAGTACTTC.

This clonotype was observed a few times. Here the CDR3 reads CASSPTGGDQETQYF. In DNA form, the CDR3 reads TGTGCCAGCAGCCCGACAGGGGGTGATCAAGAGACCCAGTACTTC. This chain uses TRBV7-9 with TRBJ2-5; 9 bases match TRBD1. The V gene end was trimmed by 5 bases and the J gene end by 2 bases; junction bases not matched to a gene: 6. Germline CDR1 and CDR2: SEHNR and FQNEAQ (reference sequence). The length of the CDR3 is 15 residues.

This clonotype has ten or more counts. This chain uses TRBV20-1 with TRBJ2-1; no reliable D call. This CDR3 has 11 residues. Germline CDR1 and CDR2: DFQATT and SNEGSKA (reference sequence). Trimming cost V 4 bases and J 6 bases, with 7 bases left between them. Here the CDR3 DNA reads TGCAGTGCTACGGTCGGCAATGAGCAGTTCTTC. It translates to CSATVGNEQFF.

This clonotype was observed many times. The chain uses TRBV30 and TRBJ1-4; 9 positions agree with TRBD1. V lost 1 base to trimming and J lost 8 bases; unmatched junction nucleotides: 5. Germline lookup yields CDR1 GTSNPN and CDR2 SVGIG (reference sequence). The CDR3 is made up of 14 amino acids. In DNA form, the CDR3 reads TGTGCCTGGAGTGGCGGGACAGGGAAAGAAAAACTGTTTTTT. It specifies CAWSGGTGKEKLFF.

This clonotype was seen many times. The rearrangement uses TRBV4-2 and TRBJ1-1; 9 nucleotides align to TRBD1. With V trimmed by 4 bases and J by 3 bases, 12 bases remained unmatched. The germline CDR1 and CDR2 sequences are LGHNA and YNFKEQ. This CDR3 is 17 amino acids long. This CDR3 is CASSPRQGGLRDTEAFF. DNA for the CDR3: TGTGCCAGCAGCCCTCGACAGGGGGGGTTGAGGGACACTGAAGCTTTCTTT.

The table lists this clonotype with many counts. This chain links TRBV15 with TRBJ1-1; maybe TRBD1 (5 bases). The CDR3 is 13 amino acids. The V end lost 5 bases, the J end lost 5 bases, and 12 bases lay between the germline ends. Germline lookup yields CDR1 LNHNV and CDR2 YYDKDF (reference sequence). The CDR3 DNA follows: TGTGCCACCAGCCCGGAGGGACGAACTGAAGCTTTCTTT. As protein: CATSPEGRTEAFF. The full variable domain, with the rest looked up from reference TRBV15 and TRBJ1-1, is DAMVIQNPRYQVTQFGKPVTLSCSQTLNHNVMYWYQQKSSQAPKLLFHYYDKDFNNEADTPDNFQSRRPNTSFCFLDIRSPGLGDTAMYLCATSPEGRTEAFFGQGTRLTVV.

The J gene is TRBJ2-2, the V gene TRBV25-1; no reliable D call. Trimming pared 0 bases from V and 10 bases from J, leaving 15 bases between. CDR1 is MGHDK and CDR2 is SYGVNS in the germline V gene. CDR3 length: 15 amino acids. The CDR3 DNA sequence: TGTGCCAGCAGTGAATACGGATGGCAGGCGAAGGAGCTGTTTTTT. This sequence encodes CASSEYGWQAKELFF.

This clonotype has ten or more counts. V gene TRBV6-1 combines with J gene TRBJ2-3; a weak D match, TRBD2 (6 bases). Germline assignment: CDR1 MNHNS and CDR2 SASEGT. CDR3 length: 16 amino acids. Trimming cost V 5 bases and J 1 base, with 16 bases left between them. This CDR3 reads CASSSTPTGGTDTQYF. The CDR3 coding sequence is TGTGCCAGCAGTTCCACACCAACGGGGGGCACAGATACGCAGTATTTT.

At least ten counts were recorded for this clonotype. The V gene is TRBV12-3 or TRBV12-4, the J gene TRBJ1-6; D might be TRBD1 (6 bases). This CDR3 has 14 amino acids. Trimming pared 3 bases from V and 7 bases from J, leaving 10 bases between. CDR3 DNA: TGTGCCAGCAGTTTGACAGGCTCGAATTCACCCCTCCACTTT. It encodes CASSLTGSNSPLHF.

This clonotype occurred many times. This chain connects TRBV5-5 to TRBJ2-5, with D hard to call. CDR3 length equals 14 residues. Germline V gene lookup returns CDR1 SGHKS and CDR2 YYEKEE (reference sequence). Trimming took off 0 bases at V and 5 bases at J, with 11 bases between the two ends. This chain's CDR3 is CASSLVAIVETQYF. For the CDR3, the DNA is TGTGCCAGCAGCTTGGTGGCGATTGTGGAGACCCAGTACTTC.

In its sample, this clonotype was seen many times. The chain couples TRBV30 to TRBJ2-1; 10 bases line up with TRBD2. The V and J ends lost 8 bases and 3 bases, in that order; junction bases with no gene match: 4. Germline CDR1 is GTSNPN and CDR2 is SVGIG (reference sequence). The CDR3 is made up of 13 amino acids. CDR3 protein: CARSGRLYNEQFF. In nucleotides, the CDR3 is TGTGCCCGTAGCGGGAGGCTCTACAATGAGCAGTTCTTC.